The clone carrying this TCR beta chain occurred once. This entry belongs to a study of technical replicates of blood from a few donors. Sequencing was performed with immunoSEQ multiplex PCR; in TCRdb, only in-frame clones are kept and a portion is missing. Among tens of thousands of clones, roughly 94% were seen once, and the ten largest hold approximately 0.27%. Germline values: CDR1 LNHNV, CDR2 YYDKDF (reference sequence). The J segment lost 5 bases and the V segment lost 3 bases, leaving 10 bases of the junction unmatched. The CDR3 contains 16 residues. This clonotype originated in a human donor in good health. The source material was T cells isolated from PBMCs. The chain uses TRBV15 and TRBJ1-5; TRBD1 agrees at 7 bases. The CDR3 protein is CATSSDTRQGYQPQHF. The CDR3 DNA follows: TGTGCCACCAGCAGTGATACCAGACAGGGCTATCAGCCCCAGCATTTT.